This entry is about one TCR beta chain. The clone's antigen remains unknown. No per-base quality is available; no much larger clone lies one base away. Libraries came from RT-PCR. TCRdb lists the instrument as Illumina HiSeq 2500. Through fastp at Q25 and MiXCR, TCRdb rebuilt clones from the public reads, retaining in-frame beta chains. Each CDR3 protein gets just one entry, which takes the most common genes and DNA from the rows behind it. In this sample the table shows fewer than 650,000 distinct CDR3 sequences, around 13% of which occur a single time. Around 14% of the sample belongs to the ten largest clones. The sample is drawn from a study of response to subunit inactivated influenza vaccine listed by TCRdb under 2018. Notes on the research overall: Deep quantitative profiling of the T cell receptor repertoire was used in the study to follow responses to a trivalent subunit inactivated influenza vaccine. Broader findings and caveats from the paper: The authors suggested that each seasonal influenza vaccination may recruit only a limited number of new T cells.

The CDR3 covers 15 residues, taking in both the cysteine and the phenylalanine. Just the 45-base CDR3 DNA is kept, in frame starting at base 1. Trimming removed 3 bases from V and 1 base from J; the gene matches leave 2 bases unexplained. CDR1 SNHLY and CDR2 FYNNEI are derived from the germline V gene. Reading the label with the study, this specimen's time point is: around 45 days after influenza vaccine administration. The receptor chain draws on TRBV2 and TRBJ2-7, with 11 bases matching TRBD2. Sequenced material: PBMCs from blood, taken more than 35 days after vaccination. This clonotype originated in a man over 45 who received an inactivated influenza vaccine. Donor details come from another sample of the same person, matched by shared clones. CDR3 sequence: CASSDIAGGSYEQYF. The DNA is TGTGCCAGCAGTGATATAGCGGGAGGGTCCTACGAGCAGTACTTC. Supplemented by the reference TRBV2 and TRBJ2-7 proteins around the CDR3, the complete variable domain is EPEVTQTPSHQVTQMGQEVILRCVPISNHLYFYWYRQILGQKVEFLVSFYNNEISEKSEIFDDQFSVERPDGSNFTLKIRSTKLEDSAMYFCASSDIAGGSYEQYFGPGTRLTVT.